The TCR beta chain described here comes from a study of control samples from healthy donors and cancer patients. The data were produced by immunoSEQ multiplex PCR, yet TCRdb's version contains in-frame clones alone and is incomplete. The data contain about 58,000 clones, roughly 86% of them singletons. This clonotype originated in a woman aged 55-75 years with lung cancer. The source material was PBMCs.

CDR3 residues: CASSLEGGFATAYGYTF. In DNA, the CDR3 is TGTGCCAGCAGCTTAGAAGGTGGTTTCGCGACAGCTTATGGCTACACCTTC. The chain joins TRBV11-2 to TRBJ1-2, with a tentative D call TRBD1 (5 bases). CDR3 size: 17 residues. The V gene's germline CDR1 is SGHAT and CDR2 FQNNGV. V shed 0 bases and J shed 5 bases, with 19 bases lying between them. Complete variable domain (other parts from reference TRBV11-2 and TRBJ1-2): EAGVAQSPRYKIIEKRQSVAFWCNPISGHATLYWYQQILGQGPKLLIQFQNNGVVDDSQLPKDRFSAERLKGVDSTLKIQPAKLEDSAVYLCASSLEGGFATAYGYTFGSGTRLTVV.